The 3 T cell receptor beta chains reported below all come from one sample, sequenced in a study of blood T cell repertoires in COVID-19. Libraries were prepared by immunoSEQ multiplex PCR; TCRdb keeps only in-frame clonotypes and omits some of them. This sample has 150,000 or so clones; roughly 90% occur once, and the top ten carry 5.5% to 8.5%. Input material: PBMCs or T cells enriched from blood (not recorded which). All receptors come from a woman in her 50s who had recovered from COVID-19.

As DNA, the CDR3 is TGTGCCAGCAGTTTATTGTACGTTTCGACTATGGATGAGCAGTTCTTC. It is translated as CASSLLYVSTMDEQFF. The chain combines TRBV28 with TRBJ2-1; possibly TRBD2 for D (5 bases). CDR1 and CDR2 from the germline V gene are MDHEN and SYDVKM. The CDR3 consists of 16 residues. V was pared by 1 base and J by 8 bases, with 18 bases between.

The CDR3 reads CASSKERGINQPQHF. The CDR3 region has the DNA TGTGCCAGCAGCAAAGAAAGGGGGATCAATCAGCCCCAGCATTTT. The chain has TRBV21-1 and TRBJ1-5; no DNA check was done on the table's D call, TRBD1. TRBV21-1 is labeled a pseudogene. This CDR3 has 15 amino acids.

V gene TRBV19 combines with J gene TRBJ1-2, with 10 bases matching TRBD1. CDR1 and CDR2 (germline): LNHDA, SQIVND (reference sequence). J gave up 4 bases and V 7 bases, and 6 bases lay outside the gene matches. This CDR3 has 14 residues. This CDR3 is CASTDRGRVYGYTF. CDR3 sequence (DNA): TGTGCCAGTACCGACAGGGGGCGCGTCTATGGCTACACCTTC.